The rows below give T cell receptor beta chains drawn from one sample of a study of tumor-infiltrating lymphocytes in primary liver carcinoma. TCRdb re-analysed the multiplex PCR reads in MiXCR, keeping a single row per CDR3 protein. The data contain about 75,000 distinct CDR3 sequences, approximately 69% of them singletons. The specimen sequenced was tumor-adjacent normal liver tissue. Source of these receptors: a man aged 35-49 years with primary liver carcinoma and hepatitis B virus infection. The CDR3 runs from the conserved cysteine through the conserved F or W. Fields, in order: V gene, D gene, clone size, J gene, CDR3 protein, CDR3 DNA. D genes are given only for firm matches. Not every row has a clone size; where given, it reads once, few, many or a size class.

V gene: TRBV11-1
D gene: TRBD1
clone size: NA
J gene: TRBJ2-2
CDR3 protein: CDSRFTGVTGELFF
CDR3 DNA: TGTGACAGCAGATTTACAGGGGTCACCGGGGAGCTGTTTTTT

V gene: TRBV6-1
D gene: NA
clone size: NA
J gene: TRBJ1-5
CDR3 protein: CASSPLDASNQPQHF
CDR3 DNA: TGTGCCAGCAGTCCCCTAGATGCTAGCAATCAGCCCCAACATTTT

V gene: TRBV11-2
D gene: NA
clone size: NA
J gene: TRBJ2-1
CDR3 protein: CAISDPMGYCNEQFF
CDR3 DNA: TGTGCCATCAGCGACCCCATGGGGTACTGCAATGAGCAGTTCTTC

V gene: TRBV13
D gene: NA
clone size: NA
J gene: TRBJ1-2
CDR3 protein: CASGGRGRDFCGYAF
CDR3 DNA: TGTGCCAGCGGCGGCCGGGGCAGGGATTTCTGTGGCTACGCCTTC

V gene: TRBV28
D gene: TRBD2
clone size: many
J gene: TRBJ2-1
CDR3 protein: CASIAEAGETYNEQFF
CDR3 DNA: TGTGCCAGCATCGCTGAAGCGGGAGAAACCTACAATGAGCAGTTCTTC

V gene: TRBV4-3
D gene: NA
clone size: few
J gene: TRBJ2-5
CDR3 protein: CASSQTFGSWETQYF
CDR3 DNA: TGCGCCAGCAGCCAAACGTTCGGGTCTTGGGAGACCCAGTACTTC

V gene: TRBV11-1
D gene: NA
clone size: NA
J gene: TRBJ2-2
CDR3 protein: CTSSFTGVTGGLFF
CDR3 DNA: TGTACAAGCAGCTTTACAGGGGTTACCGGGGGGCTGTTTTTT

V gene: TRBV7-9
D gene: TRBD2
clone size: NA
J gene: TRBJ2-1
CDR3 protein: CASSLRLAGEVEDNEQFF
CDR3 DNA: TGTGCCAGCAGCTTACGTTTAGCGGGAGAGGTAGAAGACAATGAGCAGTTCTTC

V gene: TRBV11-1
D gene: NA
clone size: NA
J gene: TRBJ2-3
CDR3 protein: CVSSLGRGCVDTQYF
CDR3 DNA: TGTGTCAGCAGCTTAGGAAGGGGGTGCGTGGATACGCAGTATTTT

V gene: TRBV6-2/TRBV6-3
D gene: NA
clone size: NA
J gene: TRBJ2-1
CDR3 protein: CACSFVAGIYNERFF
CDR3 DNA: TGTGCCTGCAGTTTCGTGGCGGGAATCTACAATGAGCGGTTCTTC

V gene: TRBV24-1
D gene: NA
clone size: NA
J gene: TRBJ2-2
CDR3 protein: CATSQFTGEPFF
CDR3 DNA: TGTGCCACCAGTCAGTTTACCGGGGAGCCGTTTTTT

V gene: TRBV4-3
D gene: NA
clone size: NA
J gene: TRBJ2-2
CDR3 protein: CANSQAAGDTGELFF
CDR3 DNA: TGCGCCAACAGCCAAGCCGCTGGTGATACCGGGGAGCTGTTTTTT

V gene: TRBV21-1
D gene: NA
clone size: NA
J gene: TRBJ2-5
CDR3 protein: CASSNEEKWRETQYF
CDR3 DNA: TGTGCCAGCAGCAATGAGGAGAAATGGAGGGAGACCCAGTACTTC

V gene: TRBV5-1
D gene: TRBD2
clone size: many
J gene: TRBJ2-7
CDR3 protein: CASSPGLAGGYEQYF
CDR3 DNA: TGCGCCAGCAGCCCGGGACTAGCGGGGGGCTACGAGCAGTACTTC

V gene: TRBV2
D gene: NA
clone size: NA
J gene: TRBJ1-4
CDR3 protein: CASRRDREKLCF
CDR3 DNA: TGTGCCAGCAGACGAGATCGGGAAAAACTGTGTTTT

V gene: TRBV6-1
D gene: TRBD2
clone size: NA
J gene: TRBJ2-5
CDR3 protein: CTSNQGLVQESQYF
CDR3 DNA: TGTACCAGCAATCAGGGACTAGTTCAAGAGAGCCAGTACTTC

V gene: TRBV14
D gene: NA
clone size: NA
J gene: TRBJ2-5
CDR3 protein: CASSLARRGDQQETQNF
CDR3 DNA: TGTGCCAGCAGCCTAGCCCGGAGAGGGGACCAGCAAGAGACCCAGAACTTC

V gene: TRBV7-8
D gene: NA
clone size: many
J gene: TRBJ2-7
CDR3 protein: CASSLKAGFAYEQYF
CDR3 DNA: TGTGCCAGCAGCTTAAAAGCGGGTTTCGCCTACGAGCAGTACTTC

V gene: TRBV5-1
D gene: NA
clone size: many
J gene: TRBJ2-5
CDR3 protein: CASSRVPERWETQYF
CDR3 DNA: TGCGCCAGCAGCCGTGTTCCAGAAAGGTGGGAGACCCAGTACTTC

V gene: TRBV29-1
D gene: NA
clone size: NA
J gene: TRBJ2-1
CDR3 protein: CSARPGGKEQLF
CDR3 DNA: TGCAGCGCCCGCCCAGGGGGGAAAGAACAGTTATTC

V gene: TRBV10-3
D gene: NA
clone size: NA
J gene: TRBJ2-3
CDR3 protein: CVISEGVVRGSADTQYF
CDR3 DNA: TGTGTCATCAGTGAGGGGGTGGTTCGAGGGAGTGCAGATACGCAGTATTTT

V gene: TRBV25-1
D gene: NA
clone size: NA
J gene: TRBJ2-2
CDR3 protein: CASCEGLYKDAGELFF
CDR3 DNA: TGTGCCAGCTGTGAGGGACTGTACAAGGACGCCGGGGAGCTGTTTTTT

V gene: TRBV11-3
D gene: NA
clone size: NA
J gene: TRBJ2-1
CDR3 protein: CASSPRTMDEQFF
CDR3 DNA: TGTGCCAGCAGCCCGCGAACGATGGATGAGCAGTTCTTC

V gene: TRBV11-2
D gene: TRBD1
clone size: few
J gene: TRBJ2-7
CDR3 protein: CASNPTGGVYEQYF
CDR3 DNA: TGTGCCAGCAACCCGACAGGGGGGGTTTACGAGCAGTACTTC

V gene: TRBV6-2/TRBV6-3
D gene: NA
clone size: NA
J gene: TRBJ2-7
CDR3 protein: CASNRPQEGYEQYF
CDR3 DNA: TGTGCCAGCAACAGACCACAGGAGGGCTACGAGCAGTACTTC

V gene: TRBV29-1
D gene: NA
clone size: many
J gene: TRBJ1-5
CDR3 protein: CSVVGQINQPQHF
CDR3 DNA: TGCAGCGTTGTCGGACAGATCAATCAGCCCCAGCATTTT

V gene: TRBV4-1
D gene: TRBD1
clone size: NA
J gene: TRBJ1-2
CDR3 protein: CASSQGGLGDRGEFNHGYTF
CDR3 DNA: TGCGCCAGCAGCCAAGGGGGGCTGGGAGACAGGGGGGAGTTTAACCATGGCTACACCTTC

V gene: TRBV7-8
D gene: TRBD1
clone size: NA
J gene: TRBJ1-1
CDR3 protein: CASSSGQGWIEAFF
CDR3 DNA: TGTGCCAGCAGCTCAGGACAGGGATGGATTGAAGCTTTCTTT

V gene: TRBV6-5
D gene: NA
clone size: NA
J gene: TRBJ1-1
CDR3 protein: CASNPSDSYTEPFF
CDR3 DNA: TGTGCCAGCAACCCCTCGGACAGTTACACTGAACCTTTCTTT

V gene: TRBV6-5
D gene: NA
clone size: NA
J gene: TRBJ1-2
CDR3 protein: CASGSPGDNYGYTF
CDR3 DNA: TGTGCCAGTGGTTCCCCAGGGGATAACTATGGCTACACCTTC

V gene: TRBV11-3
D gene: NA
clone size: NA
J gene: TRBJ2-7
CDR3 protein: CASSLTSSGEQYF
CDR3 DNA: TGTGCCAGCAGTTTAACATCCAGCGGCGAGCAGTACTTC

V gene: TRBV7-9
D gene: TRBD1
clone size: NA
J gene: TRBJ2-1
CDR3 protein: CASSARQGHSEQFF
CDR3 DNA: TGTGCCAGCAGCGCGAGACAGGGCCACAGTGAACAGTTCTTC

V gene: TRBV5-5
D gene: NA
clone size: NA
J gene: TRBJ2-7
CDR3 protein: CASSWGRSYEQYF
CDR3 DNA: TGTGCCAGCAGCTGGGGACGGAGCTACGAGCAGTACTTC

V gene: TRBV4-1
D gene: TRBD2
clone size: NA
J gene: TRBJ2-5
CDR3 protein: CASNQDQEAGADQETQYF
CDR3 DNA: TGCGCCAGTAACCAAGATCAAGAAGCGGGGGCCGACCAAGAGACCCAGTACTTC

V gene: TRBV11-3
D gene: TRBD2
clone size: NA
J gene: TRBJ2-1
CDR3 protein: CASSAGTREVNEQFF
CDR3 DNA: TGTGCCAGCAGCGCCGGGACTAGAGAAGTTAATGAGCAGTTTTTC